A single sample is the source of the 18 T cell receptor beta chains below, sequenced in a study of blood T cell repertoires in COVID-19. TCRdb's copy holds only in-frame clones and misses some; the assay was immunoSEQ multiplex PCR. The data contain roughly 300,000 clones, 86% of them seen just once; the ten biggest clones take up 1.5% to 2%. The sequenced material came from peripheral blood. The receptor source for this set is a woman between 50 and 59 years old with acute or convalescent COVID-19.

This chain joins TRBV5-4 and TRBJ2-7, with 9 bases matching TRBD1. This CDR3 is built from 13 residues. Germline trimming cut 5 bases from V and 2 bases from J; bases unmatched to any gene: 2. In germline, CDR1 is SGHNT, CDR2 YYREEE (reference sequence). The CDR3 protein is CASRGQGTYEQYF. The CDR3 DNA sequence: TGTGCCAGCAGGGGACAGGGAACCTACGAGCAGTACTTC.

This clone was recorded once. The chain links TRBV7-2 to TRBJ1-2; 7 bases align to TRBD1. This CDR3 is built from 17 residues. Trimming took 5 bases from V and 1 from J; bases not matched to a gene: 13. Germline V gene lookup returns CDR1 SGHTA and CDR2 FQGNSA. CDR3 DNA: TGTGCCAGCAGCGTAAGGACAGGATATCACCTTAACTATGGCTACACCTTC. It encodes CASSVRTGYHLNYGYTF.

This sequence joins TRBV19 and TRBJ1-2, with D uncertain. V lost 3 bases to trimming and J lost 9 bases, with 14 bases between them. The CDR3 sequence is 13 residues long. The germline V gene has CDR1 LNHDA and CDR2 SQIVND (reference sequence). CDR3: CASSILAVLSYTF. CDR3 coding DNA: TGTGCCAGTAGTATTTTGGCGGTCCTTAGCTACACCTTC.

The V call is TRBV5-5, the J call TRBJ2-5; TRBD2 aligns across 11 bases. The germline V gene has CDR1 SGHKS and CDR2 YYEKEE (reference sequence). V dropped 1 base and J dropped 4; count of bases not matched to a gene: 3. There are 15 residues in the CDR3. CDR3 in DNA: TGTGCCAGCAGCTTGTCGCTAGCGGGAGGAGAGACCCAGTACTTC. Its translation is CASSLSLAGGETQYF.

The CDR3 sequence is CASSQSTSVSSYEQYF. CDR3 sequence (DNA): TGCGCCAGCAGCCAATCAACTAGCGTGAGCTCCTACGAGCAGTACTTC. The chain uses TRBV4-3 and TRBJ2-7, with TRBD2 identical over 7 bases. This CDR3 contains 16 residues. Germline V gives CDR1 LGHNA, CDR2 YSLEER. After removal of 2 bases from V and 0 bases from J, the junction contained 7 bases not matched to a gene.

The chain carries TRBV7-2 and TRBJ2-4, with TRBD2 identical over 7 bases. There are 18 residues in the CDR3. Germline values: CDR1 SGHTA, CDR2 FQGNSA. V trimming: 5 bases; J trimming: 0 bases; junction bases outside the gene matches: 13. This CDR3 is CASSQSGGEILAKNIQYF. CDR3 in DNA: TGTGCCAGCAGCCAGTCGGGGGGAGAGATTTTAGCCAAAAACATTCAGTACTTC. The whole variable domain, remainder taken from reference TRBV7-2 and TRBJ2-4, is GAGVSQSPSNKVTEKGKDVELRCDPISGHTALYWYRQSLGQGLEFLIYFQGNSAPDKSGLPSDRFSAERTGGSVSTLTIQRTQQEDSAVYLCASSQSGGEILAKNIQYFGAGTRLSVL.

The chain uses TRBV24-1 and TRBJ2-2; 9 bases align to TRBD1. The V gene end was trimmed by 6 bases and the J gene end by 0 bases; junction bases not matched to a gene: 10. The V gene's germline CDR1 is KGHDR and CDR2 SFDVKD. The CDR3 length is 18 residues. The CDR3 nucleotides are TGTGCCACCAGTCTCTCACCTACAGGGGGCGCGAACACCGGGGAGCTGTTTTTT. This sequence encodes CATSLSPTGGANTGELFF.

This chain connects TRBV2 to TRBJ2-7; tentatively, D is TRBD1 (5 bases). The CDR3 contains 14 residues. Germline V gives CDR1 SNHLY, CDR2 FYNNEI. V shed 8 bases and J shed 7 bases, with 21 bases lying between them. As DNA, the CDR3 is TGTGCCAGCCAGGGTTTAGGGGCAGGGTGGGAGCAGTACTTC. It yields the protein CASQGLGAGWEQYF.

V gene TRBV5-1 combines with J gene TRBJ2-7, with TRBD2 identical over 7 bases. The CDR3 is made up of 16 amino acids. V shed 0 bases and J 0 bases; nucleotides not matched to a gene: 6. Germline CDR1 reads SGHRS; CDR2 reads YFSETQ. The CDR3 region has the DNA TGCGCCAGCAGCTTGGTAGCTAGCGGATTCTCCTACGAGCAGTACTTC. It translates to CASSLVASGFSYEQYF.

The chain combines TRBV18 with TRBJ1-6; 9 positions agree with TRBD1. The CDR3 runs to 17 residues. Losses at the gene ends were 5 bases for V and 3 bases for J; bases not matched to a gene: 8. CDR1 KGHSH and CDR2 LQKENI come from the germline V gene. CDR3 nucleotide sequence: TGTGCCAGCTCATCCGCCGGGACAGGGATCTATAATTCACCCCTCCACTTT. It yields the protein CASSSAGTGIYNSPLHF.

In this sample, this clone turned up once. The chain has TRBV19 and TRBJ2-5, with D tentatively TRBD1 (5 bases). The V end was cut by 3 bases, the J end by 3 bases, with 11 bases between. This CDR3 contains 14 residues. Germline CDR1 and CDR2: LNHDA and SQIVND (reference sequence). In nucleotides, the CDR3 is TGTGCCAGTAGTATCTGGGGCGGAGAAGAGACCCAGTACTTC. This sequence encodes CASSIWGGEETQYF. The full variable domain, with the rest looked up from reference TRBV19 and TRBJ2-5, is DGGITQSPKYLFRKEGQNVTLSCEQNLNHDAMYWYRQDPGQGLRLIYYSQIVNDFQKGDIAEGYSVSREKKESFPLTVTSAQKNPTAFYLCASSIWGGEETQYFGPGTRLLVL.

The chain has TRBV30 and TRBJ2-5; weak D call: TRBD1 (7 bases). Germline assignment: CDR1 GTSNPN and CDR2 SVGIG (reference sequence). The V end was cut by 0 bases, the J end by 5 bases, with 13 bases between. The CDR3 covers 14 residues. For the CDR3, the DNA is TGTGCCTGGAGTGTAGGTCAGGGGGGTGAGACCCAGTACTTC. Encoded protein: CAWSVGQGGETQYF.

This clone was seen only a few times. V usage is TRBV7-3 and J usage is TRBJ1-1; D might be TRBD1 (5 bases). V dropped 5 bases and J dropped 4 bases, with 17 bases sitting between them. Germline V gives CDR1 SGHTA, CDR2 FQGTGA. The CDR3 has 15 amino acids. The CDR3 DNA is TGTGCCAGCAGCCCCACAGGTGCCGGCCTCACTGAAGCTTTCTTT. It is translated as CASSPTGAGLTEAFF.

CDR3 sequence reads: CASSYSERDTDTQYF. The CDR3 region has the DNA TGTGCCAGCAGTTACTCTGAGCGGGACACAGATACGCAGTATTTT. The V and J genes are TRBV6-2 or TRBV6-3 and TRBJ2-3; TRBD2 matches 7 bases. Germline V CDR1 and CDR2: MNHEY, SVGEGT. The CDR3 runs to 15 residues. The trim removed 0 bases at V and 2 bases at J, leaving 2 bases unmatched.

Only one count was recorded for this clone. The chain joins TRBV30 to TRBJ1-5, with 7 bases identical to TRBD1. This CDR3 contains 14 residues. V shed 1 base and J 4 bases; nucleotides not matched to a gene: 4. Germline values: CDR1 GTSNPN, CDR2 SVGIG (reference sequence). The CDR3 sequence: CAWSEGRGNQPQHF. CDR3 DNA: TGTGCCTGGAGTGAAGGCAGGGGGAATCAGCCCCAGCATTTT.

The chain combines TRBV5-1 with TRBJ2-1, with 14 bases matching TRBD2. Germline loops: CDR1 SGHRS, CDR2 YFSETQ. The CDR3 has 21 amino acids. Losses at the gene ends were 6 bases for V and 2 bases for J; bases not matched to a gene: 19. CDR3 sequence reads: CASTSLGGTSGRFNPYNEQFF. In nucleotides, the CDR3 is TGCGCCAGCACTAGCTTGGGGGGGACTAGCGGGAGATTCAACCCCTACAATGAGCAGTTCTTC.

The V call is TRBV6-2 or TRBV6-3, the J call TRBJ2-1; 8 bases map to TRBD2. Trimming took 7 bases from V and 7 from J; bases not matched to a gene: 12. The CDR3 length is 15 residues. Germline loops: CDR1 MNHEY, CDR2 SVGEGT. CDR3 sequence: CASNPGLVFYNEQFF. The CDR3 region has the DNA TGTGCCAGCAACCCGGGACTAGTATTTTATAATGAGCAGTTCTTC.

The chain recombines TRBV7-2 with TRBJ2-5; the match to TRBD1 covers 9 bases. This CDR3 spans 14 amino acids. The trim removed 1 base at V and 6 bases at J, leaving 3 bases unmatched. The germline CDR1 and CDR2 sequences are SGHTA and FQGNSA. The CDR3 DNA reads TGTGCCAGCAGCTTAGAACAGGGGGCAAAGACCCAGTACTTC. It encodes CASSLEQGAKTQYF.